These 21 T cell receptor beta chains were all obtained from the same sample, sequenced in a study of blood T cell repertoires in COVID-19. Only in-frame clones appear in the TCRdb table, and some are missing; sequencing was by immunoSEQ multiplex PCR. The profile shows 350,000 to 450,000 clones, roughly 84% of them singletons. Sequenced: PBMCs or T cells enriched from blood (not recorded which). The receptors were sampled from a woman aged 18-29 years who had been exposed to COVID-19.

The genes are TRBV9 and TRBJ2-5; 9 bases agree with TRBD1. Germline V lookup: CDR1 SGDLS, CDR2 YYNGEE. This CDR3 contains 15 residues. V was clipped by 2 bases and J by 4 bases; unmatched bases: 6. The CDR3 region is CASSVDRGVGETQYF. The CDR3, as DNA: TGTGCCAGCAGCGTGGACAGGGGAGTAGGAGAGACCCAGTACTTC.

The rearrangement joins TRBV6-5 to TRBJ1-5; possible D gene TRBD1, 5 bases. The CDR3 runs to 14 residues. Per the germline V gene, CDR1 is MNHEY and CDR2 is SVGAGI. V lost 2 bases, J lost 6 bases, and 11 bases lay in between. CDR3 nucleotides: TGTGCCAGCAGTTACGGGGGGGAAGGTCAGCCCCAGCATTTT. This sequence encodes CASSYGGEGQPQHF.

This clone was counted once. V is TRBV27 and J is TRBJ1-1, with TRBD1 matching 7 bases. The CDR3 runs 14 residues. Per the germline V gene, CDR1 is MNHEY and CDR2 is SMNVEV (reference sequence). The ends lost 4 bases at V and 4 bases at J; junction bases unmatched: 6. The CDR3 sequence is CASSSLTGSTEAFF. CDR3 DNA sequence: TGTGCCAGCAGTTCCCTGACAGGGTCCACTGAAGCTTTCTTT.

The genes are TRBV5-1 and TRBJ1-1, with unresolved D. The CDR3 has 15 amino acids. Per germline, CDR1 SGHRS and CDR2 YFSETQ. The V end was cut by 0 bases, the J end by 5 bases, with 14 bases between. For the CDR3, the DNA is TGCGCCAGCAGCTTGGCCGTGACCGGCGGAACTGAAGCTTTCTTT. Protein: CASSLAVTGGTEAFF.

This chain links TRBV12-5 with TRBJ2-1, with D perhaps TRBD2 (6 bases). This CDR3 has 14 amino acids. V lost 2 bases and J lost 6, with 11 bases in between. Germline assignment: CDR1 LGHNT and CDR2 FRNRAP. The CDR3 DNA sequence: TGTGCTAGTGGTTTGTTCCTTAGCGGCAATGAGCAGTTCTTC. Its translation is CASGLFLSGNEQFF.

This sequence joins TRBV7-9 and TRBJ2-2, with D unresolved. The germline gives CDR1 SEHNR, CDR2 FQNEAQ (reference sequence). The CDR3 is 13 amino acids. Trimming took 2 bases from V and 7 from J, leaving 8 bases between them. The CDR3 protein is CASSLWQDGELFF. In DNA, the CDR3 is TGTGCCAGCAGCTTATGGCAGGACGGGGAGCTGTTTTTT. The full variable domain, with the rest looked up from reference TRBV7-9 and TRBJ2-2, is DTGVSQNPRHKITKRGQNVTFRCDPISEHNRLYWYRQTLGQGPEFLTYFQNEAQLEKSRLLSDRFSAERPKGSFSTLEIQRTEQGDSAMYLCASSLWQDGELFFGEGSRLTVL.

The chain joins TRBV18 to TRBJ2-3, with a weak D call TRBD2 (6 bases). The V gene's germline CDR1 is KGHSH and CDR2 LQKENI. The CDR3 runs 16 residues. V lost 2 bases and J lost 2, with 14 bases in between. The CDR3 spells CASSPAGTLFTDTQYF. The CDR3 DNA is TGTGCCAGCTCACCAGCCGGGACTCTTTTCACAGATACGCAGTATTTT.

Here the CDR3 reads CAWNRGISTDTQYF. The DNA for the CDR3 is TGTGCCTGGAATCGAGGAATTAGCACAGATACGCAGTATTTT. The chain has TRBV30 and TRBJ2-3; D uncertain. V was trimmed by 4 bases and J by 0 bases, leaving 11 bases between them. This CDR3 is 14 amino acids long. Germline V gene data show CDR1 as GTSNPN and CDR2 as SVGIG (reference sequence). Supplemented by reference TRBV30 and TRBJ2-3, the full variable domain reads SQTIHQWPATLVQPVGSPLSLECTVEGTSNPNLYWYRQAAGRGLQLLFYSVGIGQISSEVPQNLSASRPQDRQFILSSKKLLLSDSGFYLCAWNRGISTDTQYFGPGTRLTVL.

The rearrangement links TRBV18 to TRBJ2-7; D is perhaps TRBD1 (5 bases). This CDR3 has 16 residues. CDR1 is KGHSH and CDR2 is LQKENI in the germline V gene. Trimming shortened V by 2 bases and J by 3 bases, and 17 bases separated the two germline ends. CDR3 loop: CASSPIGQILDYEQYF. CDR3 nucleotides: TGTGCCAGCTCACCAATAGGACAAATTCTAGACTACGAGCAGTACTTC.

The chain couples TRBV4-1 to TRBJ2-3, with TRBD2 matching 7 bases. This CDR3 comprises 20 residues. Germline CDR1 reads MGHRA; CDR2 reads YSYEKL. The ends lost 0 bases at V and 4 bases at J; junction bases unmatched: 19. CDR3 residues: CASSQDVLAVSLLRADTQYF. CDR3 bases: TGCGCCAGCAGCCAAGATGTGCTAGCGGTTAGCCTCCTGCGTGCAGATACGCAGTATTTT.

The chain is built from TRBV28 and TRBJ1-4; D is unclear. The V end lost 2 bases, the J end lost 8 bases, and 9 bases lay between the germline ends. Germline assignment: CDR1 MDHEN and CDR2 SYDVKM. CDR3 length equals 13 residues. The CDR3 nucleotides read TGTGCCAGCAGTTTAGAGATATCGGAAAAACTGTTTTTT. This translates into CASSLEISEKLFF.

The chain carries TRBV7-9 and TRBJ1-1; D gene uncertain. The CDR3 runs 13 residues. V lost 6 bases and J lost 2, with 10 bases in between. Germline V gives CDR1 SEHNR, CDR2 FQNEAQ (reference sequence). The CDR3 sequence is CASSFVPNTEAFF. CDR3 DNA: TGTGCCAGCAGTTTCGTCCCCAACACTGAAGCTTTCTTT.

In the case of this clone: Other DNA sequences of this sample code for an identical CDR3. This sequence joins TRBV5-1 and TRBJ2-5; a possible D gene is TRBD2 (6 bases). The CDR3 covers 14 residues. Trimming left V 0 bases short and J 5 bases short, with 11 bases between. Germline V gives CDR1 SGHRS, CDR2 YFSETQ. The CDR3 coding sequence is TGCGCCAGCAGCTTGGGCGGGGCCCAGGAGACCCAGTACTTC. It translates to CASSLGGAQETQYF.

The chain has TRBV28 and TRBJ1-5; D uncertain. The CDR3 extends over 14 amino acids. Deletions cut 5 bases from V and 5 bases from J, with 13 bases between. CDR1 and CDR2 from the germline V gene are MDHEN and SYDVKM. Here the CDR3 reads CASSPTTSYQPQHF. CDR3 sequence (DNA): TGTGCCAGCAGTCCGACTACAAGTTATCAGCCCCAGCATTTT.

The CDR3 DNA reads TGTGCCAGCAGCAAATACCGCCGACAGGGCTCCGAGCAGTACTTC. Its protein product is CASSKYRRQGSEQYF. The V gene is TRBV21-1, the J gene TRBJ2-7; the DNA was not compared with TRBD1, the D call given in the table. TRBV21-1 is a pseudogene. This CDR3 contains 15 residues.

The J gene is TRBJ1-4, the V gene TRBV3-1 (or the pseudogene TRBV3-2); 9 bases align to TRBD1. In germline, CDR1 is LGHDT, CDR2 YNNKEL (reference sequence). The V segment lost 8 bases and the J segment 5 bases; nucleotides outside the gene matches: 6. The CDR3 has 14 amino acids. The CDR3 DNA reads as TGTGCCAGCTCAAGGACAGGGGAGAATGAAAAACTGTTTTTT. Amino acid sequence: CASSRTGENEKLFF.

The rearrangement links TRBV6-5 to TRBJ2-7; 11 bases fit TRBD1. Germline CDR1 MNHEY, CDR2 SVGAGI. V shed 6 bases, J shed 0 bases, and the junction held 4 bases outside the gene matches. This CDR3 comprises 15 residues. The CDR3 coding sequence is TGTGCCAGCAGGACGGGACAGGGGGTCTCCTACGAGCAGTACTTC. This sequence encodes CASRTGQGVSYEQYF.

The V call is TRBV18, the J call TRBJ2-7; the D is unclear. V was clipped by 1 base and J by 1 base, with 14 bases between them. Germline-derived CDR1 and CDR2 are KGHSH and LQKENI. The CDR3 loop spans 16 amino acids. The CDR3 DNA is TGTGCCAGCTCACCACGGCAGGCCGAGCTTTCCTACGAGCAGTACTTC. It yields the protein CASSPRQAELSYEQYF.

This clone was recorded only once. The chain combines TRBV19 with TRBJ2-1; 12 bases are shared with TRBD1. Germline V gene data show CDR1 as LNHDA and CDR2 as SQIVND (reference sequence). The junction had 4 bases not matched to a gene; V was cut back by 5 bases and J by 8 bases. The CDR3 runs to 14 residues. The CDR3 here is CASSSGQGADEQFF. The CDR3 region has the DNA TGTGCCAGTAGTTCGGGACAGGGGGCTGATGAGCAGTTCTTC.

V usage is TRBV5-5 and J usage is TRBJ1-3; no clear D gene. Trimming left V 4 bases short and J 1 base short, with 15 bases between. CDR3 length: 16 residues. From germline, CDR1 is SGHKS and CDR2 YYEKEE (reference sequence). The CDR3 is CASSRVLQSSGNTIYF. DNA for the CDR3: TGTGCCAGCAGCCGCGTATTACAGTCATCTGGAAACACCATATATTTT.

The V call is TRBV25-1, the J call TRBJ2-3, with 11 bases lining up with TRBD1. The CDR3 is made up of 17 amino acids. The junction had 7 bases not matched to a gene; V was cut back by 0 bases and J by 5 bases. Germline CDR1 reads MGHDK; CDR2 reads SYGVNS. CDR3 region: CASSEYAGTGGRDTQYF. As DNA, the CDR3 is TGTGCCAGCAGTGAATACGCCGGGACAGGGGGGAGAGATACGCAGTATTTT.